The T cell receptor beta chain described here comes from a study of PD-1 blockade in classical Hodgkin lymphoma (dated by TCRdb to 2018 to 2021). For the wider study: Nivolumab dosing was 3 mg/kg intravenously every 2 weeks, continuing until either disease progression or unacceptable toxicity. To define a peripheral blood immune signature of response to PD-1 blockade in classical Hodgkin lymphoma, the study combined TCR beta sequencing with CyTOF. Broader findings and caveats from the paper: Trial patients achieving complete response had baseline diversity similar to newly diagnosed patients, whereas partial responders and progressors had significantly lower diversity. Baseline TCR diversity was reported as lower in newly diagnosed patients than in healthy donors, and lower still in relapsed/refractory patients. Diversity was lower in patients who began nivolumab less than 1 year after ASCT, so these patients were left out of later analyses to avoid confounding by immune reconstitution. The study covered only a single clinical trial cohort, and the causes of the repertoire differences, possibly disease activity or prior therapy, were still not defined. By C4D1, a significant rise was seen in CD4+ TCR diversity but not in CD8+ TCR diversity (p=0.0027 vs p=0.16), and the rise was most apparent among complete responders (p=0.02).

The Qiagen DNeasy kit was used to extract genomic DNA from unsorted PBMCs and from the negatively selected CD4+ and CD8+ fractions. Using primers that anneal to V and J segments, immunoSEQ multiplex PCR amplified the TCR beta CDR3 regions. A synthetic immune receptor repertoire was used to minimize amplification bias, and any remaining bias was removed computationally after sequencing. The authors' analysis ran thus. Repertoire diversity was quantified as the Shannon entropy index using custom Python scripts. The unsorted, CD4+ and CD8+ repertoires were each analyzed separately, with the exception of combined analyses, where CD4+ and CD8+ sequences were merged in silico. A clone was considered expanded if an increase in frequency of at least 2-fold after treatment relative to C1D1 was found, and a pseudocount of 0.5 was applied to clones undetected at baseline. Clones with 0 or 1 copy at C1D1 were classified as singleton clones, and clones with 2 or more copies were classified as non-singleton clones. Clones expanded in unsorted samples were annotated as CD4+, CD8+ or unknown by matching protein sequences in sorted samples from the same patient. Wilcoxon tests on paired samples were used to test changes in diversity from C1D1 to C4D1. TCRdb provides this immuneACCESS table in a form limited to in-frame rearrangements. Some clones are lacking; in checked studies, under half of them reflect an unresolved V gene, and why the rest are absent is not known. Clone size and the V and J calls come from that table; the DNA yielded D and trimming. The sample table records 90,000 or so clones; around four fifths of these occur just once. The ten largest account for about 9.4% of the sample.

Spanning cysteine to phenylalanine, the CDR3 consists of 15 amino acids. Only the CDR3 portion is preserved as DNA: 45 bases, with reading frame beginning at the first base. At the junction V is shortened by 3 bases and J by 0 bases, with 9 bases in between. For CDR1 and CDR2, the germline V gene (reference sequence) lists LNHDA and SQIVND. About this clone: Its binding antigen is unknown. No base quality values were provided; no much bigger clone lies one nucleotide off.

The sample's time point, from its label and the paper: cycle 4 day 1 (C4D1), after more than 5 weeks of nivolumab. Every trial patient had relapsed following autologous stem cell transplantation, and prior brentuximab vedotin exposure was what differed among cohorts A, B and C. A total of under 70 patients with relapsed/refractory classical Hodgkin lymphoma made up the trial cohort, and each patient's best overall response was complete response, partial response or progressive disease. Single-agent nivolumab was administered to trial patients in the multi-cohort phase II CheckMate 205 trial. An independent review committee assessed best overall response using the 2007 International Working Group response criteria. PBMCs from the trial were collected at three points: immediately before nivolumab initiation (C1D1), and during therapy at cycle 2 day 1 and cycle 4 day 1. After peripheral blood was drawn into 8 mL Vacutainer Cell Preparation Tubes, PBMCs were isolated by centrifugation and then cryopreserved.

The specimen comprised peripheral blood mononuclear cells (PBMCs), sampled before the fourth cycle of nivolumab. The TCR comes from a human donor with classical Hodgkin lymphoma. The rearrangement combines TRBV19 with TRBJ1-3; the best D guess is TRBD1, with 5 bases matching. The DNA is TGTGCCAGTAGTATTGGGACGAGCTCTGGAAACACCATATATTTT. Its protein is CASSIGTSSGNTIYF.